This T cell receptor (beta chain) appears in the sequencing data of a study of CD8+CD57+ T cells in acquired aplastic anemia. CDR3 and TCR beta VDJ profiling relied on a genomic DNA template. TCRdb called the reads again in MiXCR, with one record for every CDR3 protein. This table holds about 200,000 distinct CDR3 sequences, almost 50% found once. Those patients picked for sequencing had displayed CD8+CD57+ cell expansion on flow cytometry. Specimen: sorted CD4+, CD8+, or CD8+CD57+ T cells (not recorded which) from PBMCs. The TCR sequence derives from a human donor with aplastic anemia.

Here the CDR3 DNA reads TGTGCCACCAGCAGAGGGGGGGACAGGGGCCCCTATTCACCCCTCCACTTT. It translates to CATSRGGDRGPYSPLHF. The gene calls are TRBV15 and TRBJ1-6, with TRBD1 matching 10 bases. The V segment lost 1 base and the J segment 8 bases; nucleotides outside the gene matches: 8. Germline V gives CDR1 LNHNV, CDR2 YYDKDF (reference sequence). This CDR3 is built from 17 residues.